One TCR beta chain is described in this entry. At least 5.5 micrograms of total RNA were extracted per sample. With a J-beta primer mix and a sample-barcoded 5' primer, a second PCR ran roughly 6 to 11 cycles. A single record per CDR3 protein comes from TCRdb applying MiXCR to the 5' RACE reads. This table holds roughly 1,800,000 distinct CDR3 sequences, roughly 49% found once. The data originate from a study of blood T cells in healthy people across ages. Germline values: CDR1 SGHRS, CDR2 YFSETQ. Trimming cost V 4 bases and J 7 bases; bases outside gene matches: 11. The length of the CDR3 is 15 residues.

The clonotype originates from a woman aged 35 to 49 in good health. This chain connects TRBV5-1 to TRBJ2-3, with TRBD2 matching 8 bases. Sample: blood. The CDR3 region is CASSPIAGYSYTQYF. DNA for the CDR3: TGCGCCAGCAGCCCAATAGCGGGGTACAGTTATACGCAGTATTTT. Based on the CDR3 plus reference TRBV5-1 and TRBJ2-3, the full variable domain is KAGVTQTPRYLIKTRGQQVTLSCSPISGHRSVSWYQQTPGQGLQFLFEYFSETQRNKGNFPGRFSGRQFSNSRSEMNVSTLELGDSALYLCASSPIAGYSYTQYFGPGTRLTVL.